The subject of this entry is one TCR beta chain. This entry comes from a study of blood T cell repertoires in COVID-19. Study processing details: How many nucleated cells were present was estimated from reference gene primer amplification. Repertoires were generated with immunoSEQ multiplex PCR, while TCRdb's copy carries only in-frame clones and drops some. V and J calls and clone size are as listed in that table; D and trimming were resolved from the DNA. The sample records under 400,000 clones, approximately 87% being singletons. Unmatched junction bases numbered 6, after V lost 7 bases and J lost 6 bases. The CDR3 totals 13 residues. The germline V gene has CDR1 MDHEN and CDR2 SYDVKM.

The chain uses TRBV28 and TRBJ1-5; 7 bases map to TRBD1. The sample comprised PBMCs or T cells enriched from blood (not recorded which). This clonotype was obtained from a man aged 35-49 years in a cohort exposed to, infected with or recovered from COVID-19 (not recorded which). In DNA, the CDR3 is TGTGCCAGCACCGGGACAGTGGGTCAGCCCCAGCATTTT. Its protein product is CASTGTVGQPQHF. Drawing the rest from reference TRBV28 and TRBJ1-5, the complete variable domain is DVKVTQSSRYLVKRTGEKVFLECVQDMDHENMFWYRQDPGLGLRLIYFSYDVKMKEKGDIPEGYSVSREKKERFSLILESASTNQTSMYLCASTGTVGQPQHFGDGTRLSIL.